One sample yielded the 29 T cell receptor beta chains listed below, sequenced in a study of blood T cell repertoires in COVID-19. Libraries were prepared by immunoSEQ multiplex PCR; TCRdb keeps only in-frame clonotypes and omits some of them. Of approximately 84,000 clones in the sample, around four fifths were seen once. The source material was peripheral blood. All receptors come from a human donor in a cohort sampled during active COVID-19.

The chain's CDR3 is CASSNGQGTNTEAFF. The CDR3 nucleotides read TGTGCCAGTAGTAACGGACAGGGGACCAACACTGAAGCTTTCTTT. This chain joins TRBV19 and TRBJ1-1; 9 nucleotides match TRBD1. The CDR3 is made up of 15 amino acids. Germline trimming cut 4 bases from V and 2 bases from J; bases unmatched to any gene: 5. Per germline, CDR1 LNHDA and CDR2 SQIVND (reference sequence).

The chain has TRBV30 and TRBJ1-3; D unresolved. The germline V and J ends were trimmed by 2 bases and 0 bases, with 8 bases remaining between them. The CDR3 loop spans 14 amino acids. The germline CDR1 and CDR2 sequences are GTSNPN and SVGIG (reference sequence). CDR3 in DNA: TGTGCCTGGAGTACGAGGTCCTCTGGAAACACCATATATTTT. Encoded protein: CAWSTRSSGNTIYF.

The J gene is TRBJ1-3, the V gene TRBV6-5; 7 bases are shared with TRBD1. V shed 5 bases, J shed 4 bases, and the junction held 8 bases outside the gene matches. CDR1 is MNHEY and CDR2 is SVGAGI in the germline V gene. The CDR3 totals 15 residues. As DNA, the CDR3 is TGTGCCAGCAGTAGACTAAGGGACAGAGGAAACACCATATATTTT. This encodes CASSRLRDRGNTIYF.

On this clone: One junction end does not reproduce the germline sequence, and a read error may be involved. The chain combines TRBV7-7 with TRBJ2-1; a weak D match, TRBD2 (8 bases). The germline CDR1 and CDR2 sequences are SSHAT and FNYEAQ (reference sequence). The CDR3 is 16 residues long. The CDR3 coding sequence is TGTGCTAGCAGCTCTCGGGTTACGGGAGGGGACAGTGAGCAGTTCTTC. This sequence encodes CASSSRVTGGDSEQFF.

The chain uses TRBV5-4 and TRBJ2-7; D gene uncertain. This CDR3 contains 13 residues. V gave up 2 bases and J gave up 10 bases, with 16 bases separating them. Germline values: CDR1 SGHNT, CDR2 YYREEE (reference sequence). Here the CDR3 reads CASSLSMSSDQYF. The CDR3 DNA sequence: TGTGCCAGCAGCTTATCAATGAGTTCCGATCAGTACTTC.

The chain carries TRBV6-4 and TRBJ1-3; D is uncertain. Germline-derived CDR1 and CDR2 are MRHNA and SNTAGT. Trimming removed 0 bases from V and 0 bases from J, with 6 bases in between. The CDR3 runs to 15 residues. This CDR3 is CASSDSVSSGNTIYF. CDR3 DNA: TGTGCCAGCAGTGACTCGGTCAGCTCTGGAAACACCATATATTTT.

This clone was seen only once. The chain has TRBV6-5 and TRBJ2-3; D is ambiguous. Germline lookup yields CDR1 MNHEY and CDR2 SVGAGI. With 6 bases removed from V and 4 bases from J, the gap between germline ends came to 11 bases. There are 13 residues in the CDR3. CDR3 protein: CASSPPAADTQYF. As DNA, the CDR3 is TGTGCCAGCAGCCCCCCGGCGGCAGATACGCAGTATTTT.

The CDR3 DNA reads TGTGCCAGCAGCCGCCGCGGGACAGGGAATCGGGATACGCAGTATTTT. Translating it yields CASSRRGTGNRDTQYF. The chain links TRBV11-2 to TRBJ2-3; 9 bases map to TRBD1. After removal of 5 bases from V and 6 bases from J, the junction contained 12 bases not matched to a gene. The CDR3 is 16 amino acids. Germline CDR1 reads SGHAT; CDR2 reads FQNNGV.

J is TRBJ2-7 and V is TRBV2; 7 bases match TRBD1. The CDR3 covers 14 residues. Germline V gene data show CDR1 as SNHLY and CDR2 as FYNNEI. J was trimmed by 2 bases and V by 7 bases; bases with no gene match: 8. DNA of the CDR3: TGTGCCAGCAAGGTGGCAGGGGGTCCCTACGAGCAGTACTTC. This sequence encodes CASKVAGGPYEQYF. Drawing the rest from reference TRBV2 and TRBJ2-7, the complete variable domain is EPEVTQTPSHQVTQMGQEVILRCVPISNHLYFYWYRQILGQKVEFLVSFYNNEISEKSEIFDDQFSVERPDGSNFTLKIRSTKLEDSAMYFCASKVAGGPYEQYFGPGTRLTVT.

V gene TRBV5-1 combines with J gene TRBJ2-6; 10 bases fit TRBD1. The V and J ends lost 6 bases and 0 bases, in that order; junction bases with no gene match: 6. This CDR3 is 17 amino acids long. In germline, CDR1 is SGHRS, CDR2 YFSETQ. In DNA form, the CDR3 reads TGCGCCAGCACTAGGACAGGGGGTTCCTCTGGGGCCAACGTCCTGACTTTC. This translates into CASTRTGGSSGANVLTF.

The chain uses TRBV5-5 and TRBJ2-5, with D tentatively TRBD2 (6 bases). Germline V gene lookup returns CDR1 SGHKS and CDR2 YYEKEE (reference sequence). The ends were cut back, 1 base at V and 1 base at J, with 17 bases in the middle. The CDR3 totals 17 residues. The CDR3 DNA follows: TGTGCCAGCAGCTTGCAAATGGGAGGACTGGGCCAAGAGACCCAGTACTTC. Translated: CASSLQMGGLGQETQYF.

The chain employs TRBV6-5 and TRBJ2-7; 9 bases line up with TRBD2. V lost 2 bases to trimming and J lost 3 bases; unmatched junction nucleotides: 5. The germline CDR1 and CDR2 sequences are MNHEY and SVGAGI. The CDR3 runs to 15 residues. CDR3: CASSYQRGAVYEQYF. In nucleotides, the CDR3 is TGTGCCAGCAGTTACCAGCGGGGGGCGGTCTACGAGCAGTACTTC.

The genes are TRBV5-1 and TRBJ2-1, with a weak D call TRBD1 (6 bases). The germline gives CDR1 SGHRS, CDR2 YFSETQ. The V and J ends lost 1 base and 7 bases respectively, with 15 bases between them. This CDR3 comprises 15 residues. The CDR3, as DNA: TGCGCCAGCAGCTTGACGGCAGGGGCGCGGAATGAGCAGTTCTTC. This codes for CASSLTAGARNEQFF.

This chain joins TRBV30 and TRBJ1-6; D is undetermined. V lost 5 bases, J lost 5 bases, and 10 bases lay in between. The length of the CDR3 is 13 residues. The germline gives CDR1 GTSNPN, CDR2 SVGIG (reference sequence). CDR3 residues: CAWGPRDNSPLHF. Written as DNA, the CDR3 is TGTGCCTGGGGACCTCGGGATAATTCACCCCTCCACTTT.

The genes are TRBV3-1 (or the pseudogene TRBV3-2) and TRBJ2-7; tentatively, D is TRBD1 (5 bases). This CDR3 comprises 15 residues. V was shortened by 1 base and J by 3 bases, with 13 bases between the two germline ends. Germline-derived CDR1 and CDR2 are LGHDT and YNNKEL (reference sequence). The CDR3 reads CASSQALQGNYEQYF. CDR3 coding DNA: TGTGCCAGCAGCCAAGCCCTCCAGGGAAACTACGAGCAGTACTTC.

The genes are TRBV19 and TRBJ2-3, with D unresolved. The CDR3 is made up of 14 amino acids. Germline-derived CDR1 and CDR2 are LNHDA and SQIVND (reference sequence). The V end was cut by 8 bases, the J end by 2 bases, with 14 bases between. The CDR3 bases are TGTGCCAGTGGGCATGATACCCACACAGATACGCAGTATTTT. Translating gives CASGHDTHTDTQYF.

This clone appeared a single time. This sequence joins TRBV19 and TRBJ1-6, with D perhaps TRBD1 (6 bases). CDR3 size: 15 residues. With 3 bases removed from V and 10 bases from J, the gap between germline ends came to 16 bases. CDR1 and CDR2 from the germline V gene are LNHDA and SQIVND (reference sequence). CDR3 protein: CASSIPGRGGSPLHF. The CDR3 DNA reads TGTGCCAGTAGTATCCCGGGCAGGGGTGGATCACCCCTCCACTTT.

The rearrangement uses TRBV18 and TRBJ2-1; 12 bases are shared with TRBD2. This CDR3 has 15 residues. Germline V CDR1 and CDR2: KGHSH, LQKENI. V lost 5 bases and J lost 7; bases outside the gene matches: 6. In nucleotides, the CDR3 is TGTGCCAGCTCATCAGGACTAGCGGGGACTAATGAGCAGTTCTTC. Encoded protein: CASSSGLAGTNEQFF.

V gene TRBV10-1 combines with J gene TRBJ2-1; 8 bases agree with TRBD1. V dropped 8 bases and J dropped 7; count of bases not matched to a gene: 10. This CDR3 is 14 amino acids long. Germline V lookup: CDR1 WNHNN, CDR2 SYGVQD (reference sequence). CDR3 sequence reads: CASGQGATYNEQFF. Here the CDR3 DNA reads TGCGCCAGCGGCCAGGGGGCGACTTATAATGAGCAGTTCTTC.

This clone appeared once. The rearrangement links TRBV7-8 to TRBJ1-2, with D possibly being TRBD1 (5 bases). CDR3 length: 15 residues. Looked up from germline, CDR1 is SGHVS and CDR2 is FQNEAQ. Trimming pared 4 bases from V and 0 bases from J, leaving 12 bases between. The CDR3 here is CASSSARVANYGYTF. Written as DNA, the CDR3 is TGTGCCAGCAGCTCTGCCAGGGTAGCTAACTATGGCTACACCTTC.

The V and J genes are TRBV10-3 and TRBJ1-3; D perhaps matches TRBD1 (6 bases). CDR3 length equals 16 residues. CDR1 and CDR2 from the germline V gene are ENHRY and SYGVKD. V lost 3 bases, J lost 0 bases, and 12 bases lay in between. The chain's CDR3 is CAISDRPGDSGNTIYF. In DNA, the CDR3 is TGTGCCATCAGTGATCGGCCAGGGGACTCTGGAAACACCATATATTTT.

V and J are TRBV9 and TRBJ2-3, with D possibly matching TRBD2 (6 bases). CDR1 SGDLS and CDR2 YYNGEE come from the germline V gene. V lost 4 bases and J 3 bases, leaving 12 bases between the germline ends. The CDR3 is 14 residues long. For the CDR3, the DNA is TGTGCCAGCAGCTCCCGGGCGGGGACAGATACGCAGTATTTT. This codes for CASSSRAGTDTQYF.

This rearrangement joins TRBV5-1 to TRBJ2-7; 7 bases are shared with TRBD2. CDR1 and CDR2 (germline): SGHRS, YFSETQ. CDR3 length: 15 amino acids. Germline trimming cut 4 bases from V and 7 bases from J; bases unmatched to any gene: 14. The CDR3 protein is CASSAGLGTATEQYF. The CDR3 DNA reads TGCGCCAGCAGCGCCGGACTAGGAACCGCTACGGAGCAGTACTTC.

This chain links TRBV7-6 with TRBJ1-6; 9 bases are a match to TRBD1. V shed 0 bases, J shed 6 bases, and the junction held 3 bases outside the gene matches. The V gene's germline CDR1 is SGHVS and CDR2 FNYEAQ. This CDR3 is 16 amino acids long. The CDR3 reads CASSLATGGSNSPLHF. In DNA form, the CDR3 reads TGTGCCAGCAGCTTAGCTACAGGGGGCTCTAATTCACCCCTCCACTTT.

This clone was seen only a few times. The J gene is TRBJ1-1, the V gene TRBV18, with TRBD1 as a possible D gene (5 bases). Trimming left V 5 bases short and J 3 bases short, with 7 bases between. The length of the CDR3 is 12 residues. Germline V lookup: CDR1 KGHSH, CDR2 LQKENI. CDR3 sequence reads: CASSGGDTEAFF. Here the CDR3 DNA reads TGTGCCAGCTCAGGGGGGGACACTGAAGCTTTCTTT.

J is TRBJ2-3 and V is TRBV7-2; possibly TRBD2 for D (7 bases). Trimming stripped 6 bases from V and 2 bases from J, with 21 bases between. CDR1 and CDR2 from the germline V gene are SGHTA and FQGNSA. This CDR3 has 17 amino acids. The CDR3 here is CASRLLLGGPNTDTQYF. The CDR3 nucleotides read TGTGCCAGCAGGTTACTTCTGGGGGGGCCTAACACAGATACGCAGTATTTT.

This sequence joins TRBV18 and TRBJ2-5, with D perhaps TRBD1 (5 bases). The CDR3 has 16 residues. The germline gives CDR1 KGHSH, CDR2 LQKENI. The V end lost 1 base, the J end lost 4 bases, and 16 bases lay between the germline ends. The CDR3 region is CASSPQGPGNVETQYF. The CDR3 DNA sequence: TGTGCCAGCTCACCACAAGGTCCAGGGAATGTAGAGACCCAGTACTTC.

The rearrangement joins TRBV23-1 to TRBJ2-2; 9 positions match TRBD1. TRBV23-1 is an ORF, and what it does is uncertain. The J segment lost 5 bases and the V segment lost 0 bases, leaving 4 bases of the junction unmatched. This CDR3 has 16 amino acids. The CDR3 region has the DNA TGCGCCAGCAGTCAATCTCCGACAGGGGGAACCGGGGAGCTGTTTTTT. This sequence encodes CASSQSPTGGTGELFF.

The V call is TRBV18, the J call TRBJ1-1; D gene unclear. CDR3 length: 13 amino acids. Trimming removed 2 bases at V and 3 bases at J, with 7 bases between. Per the germline V gene, CDR1 is KGHSH and CDR2 is LQKENI. CDR3 sequence reads: CASSPSRDTEAFF. The CDR3 nucleotides are TGTGCCAGCTCACCATCCCGGGACACTGAAGCTTTCTTT.